These 27 T cell receptor beta chains originate from one sample sequenced in a study of T cell responses to AZD1222 COVID-19 vaccine. Assay used: immunoSEQ multiplex PCR; TCRdb lists only in-frame clones, some missing. The sample includes 90,000 to 120,000 clones, roughly 87% of them seen just once. Sequences were derived from peripheral blood, sampled on day 0 of AZD1222 vaccination. The source is an adult in good health.

This chain connects TRBV21-1 to TRBJ1-3; whether TRBD1, the table's D call, matches the DNA was not checked. TRBV21-1 is listed as a pseudogene. This CDR3 has 15 amino acids. CDR3 coding DNA: TGTGCCAGCACCCCTCAGGCGAGCTCTGGAAACACCATATATTTT. Encoded protein: CASTPQASSGNTIYF.

The chain combines TRBV28 with TRBJ1-5; TRBD1 matches at 8 bases. The J segment lost 7 bases and the V segment lost 7 bases, leaving 6 bases of the junction unmatched. The germline V gene encodes CDR1 MDHEN and CDR2 SYDVKM. The CDR3 extends over 13 amino acids. CDR3 sequence: CASTRTGSQPQHF. The DNA for the CDR3 is TGTGCCAGCACCCGGACAGGGAGCCAGCCCCAGCATTTT.

The rearrangement links TRBV4-2 to TRBJ2-2; D gene unclear. The V end was cut by 0 bases, the J end by 5 bases, with 13 bases between. The CDR3 runs 16 residues. Germline CDR1 LGHNA, CDR2 YNFKEQ. The CDR3 nucleotides are TGTGCCAGCAGCCAAGAATTACGGGCAGGAACCGGGGAGCTGTTTTTT. Translated, it gives CASSQELRAGTGELFF.

This clone was seen many times. The CDR3 DNA is TGTGCCTGGAGTTCGCACGGGATAGCCTACGAGCAGTACTTC. Translation: CAWSSHGIAYEQYF. The chain is built from TRBV30 and TRBJ2-7; tentative D call: TRBD2 (5 bases). Per germline, CDR1 GTSNPN and CDR2 SVGIG (reference sequence). This CDR3 spans 14 amino acids. Trimming removed 2 bases from V and 2 bases from J, with 13 bases in between.

This clone was counted a single time. The V call is TRBV7-2, the J call TRBJ1-1; D gene unclear. Per the germline V gene, CDR1 is SGHTA and CDR2 is FQGNSA. V lost 6 bases, J lost 1 base, and 9 bases lay in between. CDR3 size: 13 residues. CDR3: CASRLPRNTEAFF. The CDR3 DNA sequence: TGTGCCAGCAGATTACCACGGAACACTGAAGCTTTCTTT.

This rearrangement joins TRBV6-2 or TRBV6-3 to TRBJ2-5, with TRBD2 as a possible D gene (6 bases). Germline lookup yields CDR1 MNHEY and CDR2 SVGEGT. This CDR3 has 15 residues. Trimming stripped 7 bases from V and 3 bases from J, with 18 bases between. The CDR3 DNA follows: TGTGCCAGCATCCCACTCGGGACGGGAGAAGAGACCCAGTACTTC. Translating gives CASIPLGTGEETQYF.

The chain joins TRBV11-2 to TRBJ2-7; 7 bases are a match to TRBD1. V lost 5 bases and J lost 3; bases outside the gene matches: 7. The germline CDR1 and CDR2 sequences are SGHAT and FQNNGV. The CDR3 sequence is 14 residues long. This chain's CDR3 is CASSVMGQSYEQYF. CDR3 coding DNA: TGTGCCAGCAGCGTTATGGGACAGAGCTACGAGCAGTACTTC.

This chain joins TRBV27 and TRBJ2-3; D possibly uses TRBD1 or TRBD2 (5 bases each). Germline V gene sequence: CDR1 MNHEY, CDR2 SMNVEV (reference sequence). V shed 3 bases and J shed 1 base, with 17 bases lying between them. This CDR3 comprises 17 residues. The CDR3 nucleotides are TGTGCCAGCAGTTTGTCTTACCCGGGACGGGGCACAGATACGCAGTATTTT. It yields the protein CASSLSYPGRGTDTQYF.

The V gene is TRBV25-1, the J gene TRBJ2-7; TRBD2 is a possible D gene (5 bases). V lost 3 bases and J 1 base, leaving 13 bases between the germline ends. This CDR3 region has 15 residues. Germline V gene lookup returns CDR1 MGHDK and CDR2 SYGVNS. CDR3 sequence reads: CASSDPGIDSYEQYF. CDR3 bases: TGTGCCAGCAGTGACCCCGGGATAGATTCCTACGAGCAGTACTTC.

V is TRBV20-1 and J is TRBJ2-7, with a possible D match to TRBD1 (5 bases). Trimming pared 3 bases from V and 7 bases from J, leaving 22 bases between. The germline CDR1 and CDR2 sequences are DFQATT and SNEGSKA (reference sequence). There are 15 residues in the CDR3. The CDR3 DNA follows: TGCAGTGCTAGTCCCAAGGTAGGGGCGGCACGGGAGCAGTACTTC. It codes for CSASPKVGAAREQYF.

The chain couples TRBV3-1 (or the pseudogene TRBV3-2) to TRBJ1-2; D gene uncertain. Trimming left V 0 bases short and J 4 bases short, with 6 bases between. CDR1 and CDR2 (germline): LGHDT, YNNKEL (reference sequence). This CDR3 is built from 13 residues. The CDR3 DNA follows: TGTGCCAGCAGCCAAGACAGCCGCTATGGCTACACCTTC. It yields the protein CASSQDSRYGYTF.

As regards this clone: The sample holds other DNA sequences that translate to the same CDR3. The genes are TRBV7-9 and TRBJ1-6; D possibly corresponds to TRBD1 (6 bases). Trimming stripped 0 bases from V and 6 bases from J, with 9 bases between. The CDR3 sequence is 15 residues long. Per germline, CDR1 SEHNR and CDR2 FQNEAQ (reference sequence). The DNA for the CDR3 is TGTGCCAGCAGCTTAGCCTCAGGGGTTAATTCACCCCTCCACTTT. As protein: CASSLASGVNSPLHF.

The V gene is TRBV7-9, the J gene TRBJ2-6; D gene uncertain. The CDR3 has 15 amino acids. Trimming took off 7 bases at V and 0 bases at J, with 10 bases between the two ends. Germline assignment: CDR1 SEHNR and CDR2 FQNEAQ (reference sequence). The CDR3 DNA reads as TGTGCCAGCATTAGTGCGAGCTCTGGGGCCAACGTCCTGACTTTC. Residues: CASISASSGANVLTF.

The rearrangement links TRBV6-2 or TRBV6-3 to TRBJ2-7, with D possibly being TRBD1 or TRBD2 (5 bases each). This CDR3 comprises 16 residues. In germline, CDR1 is MNHEY, CDR2 SVGEGT. Trimming stripped 0 bases from V and 1 base from J, with 13 bases between. CDR3 region: CASSYSGTELSYEQYF. Here the CDR3 DNA reads TGTGCCAGCAGTTACTCCGGGACGGAGTTATCCTACGAGCAGTACTTC.

The V and J genes are TRBV7-3 and TRBJ2-6, with 9 bases fitting TRBD2. The V and J ends lost 5 bases and 14 bases, in that order; junction bases with no gene match: 25. The length of the CDR3 is 19 residues. The germline V gene encodes CDR1 SGHTA and CDR2 FQGTGA. CDR3 sequence reads: CASSPRSYRPGLAPSLLTF. DNA of the CDR3: TGTGCCAGCAGCCCACGGAGCTATAGACCGGGACTAGCTCCCAGCCTCCTGACTTTC.

The table lists this clone with a few counts. The chain employs TRBV7-2 and TRBJ2-1; the D is unclear. Germline V lookup: CDR1 SGHTA, CDR2 FQGNSA. Trimming stripped 3 bases from V and 5 bases from J, with 11 bases between. The CDR3 totals 14 residues. CDR3 sequence reads: CASSLRRLDNEQFF. Here the CDR3 DNA reads TGTGCCAGCAGCTTGAGGCGGCTCGACAATGAGCAGTTCTTC.

This chain connects TRBV19 to TRBJ2-1, with a tentative D call TRBD2 (5 bases). Germline V gives CDR1 LNHDA, CDR2 SQIVND (reference sequence). The CDR3 loop spans 16 amino acids. The V gene lost 3 bases and the J gene lost 5 bases, with 17 bases spanning the gap. CDR3 bases: TGTGCCAGTAGTATCATCTTCCGGACTGCGGACAATGAGCAGTTCTTC. This codes for CASSIIFRTADNEQFF.

The chain employs TRBV23-1 and TRBJ1-5; D may be TRBD1 (6 bases). TRBV23-1 is flagged as an ORF with uncertain function. There are 15 residues in the CDR3. Between the trimmed V and J ends, which lost 0 bases and 4 bases, there was a span of 10 bases. Here the CDR3 reads CASSQSNRANQPQHF. The DNA of the CDR3 is TGCGCCAGCAGTCAATCTAACAGGGCAAATCAGCCCCAGCATTTT.

Worth noting for this clone: A read error may account for a junction end that differs from germline. V gene TRBV4-3 combines with J gene TRBJ2-7; no clear D. CDR1 is LGHNA, CDR2 YSLEER, per germline. There are 11 residues in the CDR3. CDR3 DNA: TGCGCCAGCAGCCAAGATCCCGACCCGCACTTC. Translating gives CASSQDPDPHF.

This clone was counted once. CDR3: CASSLGPAGTF. In DNA, the CDR3 is TGTGCCAGCAGTCTTGGACCGGCGGGAACCTTC. V usage is TRBV12-3 or TRBV12-4 and J usage is TRBJ1-2, with D hard to call. V gave up 5 bases and J gave up 14 bases, with 15 bases separating them. CDR3 size: 11 residues.

The chain is built from TRBV4-3 and TRBJ1-4, with D tentatively TRBD1 (6 bases). V lost 0 bases and J lost 10, with 18 bases in between. The CDR3 contains 16 residues. Germline CDR1 is LGHNA and CDR2 is YSLEER. CDR3 bases: TGCGCCAGCAGCCAAGATGCTATTGGGGGGCGGGGAAAACTGTTTTTT. It translates to CASSQDAIGGRGKLFF.

The chain uses TRBV28 and TRBJ2-2; D is perhaps TRBD1 (6 bases). The V gene's germline CDR1 is MDHEN and CDR2 SYDVKM. Between the trimmed V and J ends, which lost 7 bases and 8 bases, there was a span of 17 bases. The CDR3 length is 14 residues. CDR3 nucleotide sequence: TGTGCCAGCATACAGGGCGGTATTAGGGGGGAGCTGTTTTTT. Protein: CASIQGGIRGELFF.

This clone has only one observation. The J gene is TRBJ1-1, the V gene TRBV18; TRBD1 might be the D (5 bases). The germline CDR1 and CDR2 sequences are KGHSH and LQKENI. V was trimmed by 5 bases and J by 2 bases, leaving 6 bases between them. The CDR3 loop spans 12 amino acids. For the CDR3, the DNA is TGTGCCAGCTCAACAGGCAACACTGAAGCTTTCTTT. This translates into CASSTGNTEAFF.

V and J are TRBV5-1 and TRBJ2-5; TRBD1 agrees at 7 bases. The V and J ends lost 4 bases and 2 bases, in that order; junction bases with no gene match: 5. CDR3 length equals 14 residues. Germline lookup yields CDR1 SGHRS and CDR2 YFSETQ. CDR3 DNA sequence: TGCGCCAGCAGCCGGGGACAGCAACAAGAGACCCAGTACTTC. Encoded protein: CASSRGQQQETQYF.

The chain is built from TRBV18 and TRBJ1-2, with D maybe TRBD1 (6 bases). Trimming shortened V by 5 bases and J by 5 bases, and 15 bases separated the two germline ends. Germline values: CDR1 KGHSH, CDR2 LQKENI. This CDR3 comprises 14 residues. CDR3: CASSGQMTGYGYTF. The DNA of the CDR3 is TGTGCCAGCTCAGGACAGATGACGGGGTATGGCTACACCTTC.

Note on this clone: This specimen includes other DNA sequences encoding the same CDR3. This rearrangement joins TRBV7-6 to TRBJ2-1, with TRBD2 identical over 7 bases. Germline CDR1 SGHVS, CDR2 FNYEAQ. The CDR3 runs 16 residues. V lost 5 bases and J lost 2; bases outside the gene matches: 9. In DNA form, the CDR3 reads TGTGCCAGCAGCCCTCAAGGACTAGGGACCTACAATGAGCAGTTCTTC. Its translation is CASSPQGLGTYNEQFF.

The chain has TRBV25-1 and TRBJ2-3; D call uncertain. There are 15 residues in the CDR3. Per germline, CDR1 MGHDK and CDR2 SYGVNS. The V end lost 3 bases, the J end lost 6 bases, and 16 bases lay between the germline ends. The CDR3 sequence: CASSDLSSYGDTQYF. In DNA, the CDR3 is TGTGCCAGCAGTGACCTCTCTAGTTACGGCGATACGCAGTATTTT. Full variable domain (remainder filled in from reference TRBV25-1 and TRBJ2-3): EADIYQTPRYLVIGTGKKITLECSQTMGHDKMYWYQQDPGMELHLIHYSYGVNSTEKGDLSSESTVSRIRTEHFPLTLESARPSHTSQYLCASSDLSSYGDTQYFGPGTRLTVL.